What follows are 3 T cell receptor beta chains derived from one specimen sequenced in a study of blood T cell repertoires in COVID-19 (dated by TCRdb to about 2020). Library preparation was by the immunoSEQ multiplex PCR assay. The immuneACCESS repertoire file appears here via TCRdb, limited to in-frame rearrangements. These files lack a portion of the clones; in checked studies, under half of the deficit traces to unresolved V genes, and the cause of the others is not known. The sample yields about 150,000 clones; about 79% were counted once. The top ten clonotypes cover about 7.8% of the sample. The sequenced sample consisted of peripheral blood. The receptors shown here come from a woman in her forties or fifties in a cohort sampled during active or convalescent COVID-19.

The gene calls are TRBV15 and TRBJ2-7, with D possibly matching TRBD1 (5 bases). The CDR3 is 15 amino acids. CDR1 and CDR2 (germline): LNHNV, YYDKDF (reference sequence). V was cut by 3 bases and J by 1 base, with 13 bases left in between. The CDR3 protein is CATSRGSGPSYEQYF. In DNA, the CDR3 is TGTGCCACCAGCAGGGGGTCAGGGCCATCCTACGAGCAGTACTTC.

J is TRBJ2-1 and V is TRBV9, with D perhaps matching TRBD2 (5 bases). There are 14 residues in the CDR3. Per the germline V gene, CDR1 is SGDLS and CDR2 is YYNGEE. The germline V and J ends were trimmed by 4 bases and 4 bases, with 12 bases remaining between them. CDR3 loop: CASSSSDFYNEQFF. In DNA form, the CDR3 reads TGTGCCAGCAGCTCATCGGACTTTTACAATGAGCAGTTCTTC.

This clone was observed a single time. The chain uses TRBV10-3 and TRBJ1-6, with D perhaps TRBD1 (6 bases). V lost 9 bases and J 5 bases, leaving 8 bases between the germline ends. Germline V gene data show CDR1 as ENHRY and CDR2 as SYGVKD. The CDR3 runs to 12 residues. The CDR3 here is CAIRQDNSPLHF. CDR3 nucleotide sequence: TGTGCCATAAGACAGGATAATTCACCCCTCCACTTT.